Below are 26 T cell receptor beta chains sequenced from a single sample in a study of response to subunit inactivated influenza vaccine. One entry per CDR3 protein results from TCRdb running MiXCR on the RT-PCR reads. This repertoire shows hundreds of thousands of distinct CDR3 sequences, roughly 13% found once; its top ten account for about an eighth. Material: PBMCs from blood, obtained roughly 48 days after vaccination. The source is a man between 50 and 59 years old who received an inactivated influenza vaccine.

The chain employs TRBV6-5 and TRBJ1-2; a possible D gene is TRBD1 (5 bases). V was shortened by 2 bases and J by 3 bases, with 19 bases between the two germline ends. Germline CDR1 and CDR2: MNHEY and SVGAGI. This CDR3 is built from 17 residues. The CDR3 sequence is CASSYDRRGPVDYGYTF. DNA for the CDR3: TGTGCCAGCAGTTACGATCGCCGGGGCCCAGTGGACTATGGCTACACCTTC.

This clonotype appeared a few times. The chain uses TRBV25-1 and TRBJ2-7, with 8 bases that match TRBD2. The CDR3 has 13 residues. CDR1 and CDR2 from the germline V gene are MGHDK and SYGVNS. The J segment lost 4 bases and the V segment lost 3 bases, leaving 2 bases of the junction unmatched. CDR3 region: CASSDVAGYEQYF. CDR3 sequence (DNA): TGTGCCAGCAGTGATGTAGCGGGATACGAGCAGTACTTC.

J is TRBJ2-1 and V is TRBV6-2 or TRBV6-3; no clear D gene. The CDR3 has 13 residues. V dropped 6 bases and J dropped 9 bases, with 15 bases sitting between them. The germline gives CDR1 MNHEY, CDR2 SVGEGT. CDR3 DNA sequence: TGTGCCAGCAGGCTCACCTGGACGGGTGAGCAGTTCTTC. Amino acid sequence: CASRLTWTGEQFF.

As concerns this clonotype: The junction departs from germline at one end; a sequencing error may be responsible. The chain uses TRBV20-1 and TRBJ2-1, with D perhaps given as TRBD1 or TRBD2 (5 bases each). This CDR3 spans 11 amino acids. Per germline, CDR1 DFQATT and CDR2 SNEGSKA (reference sequence). CDR3 nucleotide sequence: TGCAGTGCTACCCCCCGGGACCGAGGGATCTTC. Encoded protein: CSATPRDRGIF.

This sequence joins TRBV3-1 and TRBJ1-2; 7 bases line up with TRBD1. Germline values: CDR1 LGHDT, CDR2 YNNKEL (reference sequence). V trimming: 7 bases; J trimming: 4 bases; junction bases outside the gene matches: 9. The CDR3 loop spans 14 amino acids. The CDR3 loop is CASTPGGLVYGYTF. For the CDR3, the DNA is TGTGCCAGCACCCCAGGGGGGCTGGTCTATGGCTACACCTTC.

V and J are TRBV10-3 and TRBJ1-2, with unresolved D. CDR3 size: 14 residues. The germline V and J ends were trimmed by 0 bases and 4 bases, with 9 bases remaining between them. Germline CDR1 ENHRY, CDR2 SYGVKD. The CDR3 bases are TGTGCCATCAGTGAGTCTATTAGGACCTATGGCTACACCTTC. Its translation is CAISESIRTYGYTF.

The chain couples TRBV5-1 to TRBJ2-1, with 12 positions matching TRBD2. The CDR3 length is 16 residues. Trimming took 3 bases from V and 7 from J; bases not matched to a gene: 8. Germline V CDR1 and CDR2: SGHRS, YFSETQ. Here the CDR3 reads CASSWGRLAGVNEQFF. In nucleotides, the CDR3 is TGCGCCAGCAGCTGGGGGAGACTAGCGGGGGTGAATGAGCAGTTCTTC.

There are a few counts of this clonotype. The J gene is TRBJ2-5, the V gene TRBV20-1; maybe TRBD2 (6 bases). Germline-derived CDR1 and CDR2 are DFQATT and SNEGSKA (reference sequence). Trimming shortened V by 0 bases and J by 2 bases, and 13 bases separated the two germline ends. This CDR3 is 15 amino acids long. CDR3 DNA: TGCAGTGCTAGAGATCTGCGGGACTCACAAGAGACCCAGTACTTC. Its protein is CSARDLRDSQETQYF.

The chain uses TRBV11-2 and TRBJ1-4; D uncertain. CDR1 is SGHAT and CDR2 is FQNNGV in the germline V gene. V was clipped by 5 bases and J by 5 bases, with 12 bases between them. The length of the CDR3 is 14 residues. The CDR3 DNA sequence: TGTGCCAGCAGCCCCGGGCGGATAAATGAAAAACTGTTTTTT. This translates into CASSPGRINEKLFF.

Only a few counts were recorded for this clonotype. The V and J genes are TRBV6-1 and TRBJ2-5; 9 nucleotides line up with TRBD1. In germline, CDR1 is MNHNS, CDR2 SASEGT. CDR3 length equals 16 residues. V lost 6 bases, J lost 4 bases, and 12 bases stayed unmatched. CDR3 loop: CASSRGDRVLRETQYF. The CDR3 coding sequence is TGTGCCAGCAGCCGCGGGGACAGGGTGTTAAGAGAGACCCAGTACTTC.

This clonotype was observed a few times. The chain employs TRBV6-2 or TRBV6-3 and TRBJ2-4; D remains unclear. CDR3 length equals 13 residues. Germline V gene lookup returns CDR1 MNHEY and CDR2 SVGEGT. V dropped 7 bases and J dropped 3 bases, with 10 bases sitting between them. CDR3 residues: CASTQTVKNIQYF. The CDR3 DNA reads as TGTGCCAGCACCCAGACTGTCAAAAACATTCAGTACTTC.

This chain uses TRBV9 with TRBJ2-7; weak D call: TRBD1 (6 bases). The CDR3 runs to 14 residues. V lost 1 base, J lost 2 bases, and 10 bases lay in between. In germline, CDR1 is SGDLS, CDR2 YYNGEE. The CDR3 sequence is CASSVNTGTYEQYF. CDR3 sequence (DNA): TGTGCCAGCAGCGTAAATACAGGGACCTACGAGCAGTACTTC. Full variable domain (rest looked up from reference TRBV9 and TRBJ2-7): DSGVTQTPKHLITATGQRVTLRCSPRSGDLSVYWYQQSLDQGLQFLIQYYNGEERAKGNILERFSAQQFPDLHSELNLSSLELGDSALYFCASSVNTGTYEQYFGPGTRLTVT.

This rearrangement joins TRBV5-1 to TRBJ1-1; 9 bases are a match to TRBD1. The ends lost 4 bases at V and 0 bases at J; junction bases unmatched: 4. The CDR3 extends over 15 amino acids. The V gene's germline CDR1 is SGHRS and CDR2 YFSETQ. The CDR3 DNA sequence: TGCGCCAGCAGCGGCGGACAGGGGATGAACACTGAAGCTTTCTTT. As protein: CASSGGQGMNTEAFF.

This clonotype occurred many times. This chain's CDR3 is CASSMTVQNTGELFF. CDR3 in DNA: TGTGCCAGCAGTATGACAGTCCAGAACACCGGGGAGCTGTTTTTT. The rearrangement uses TRBV12-3 or TRBV12-4 and TRBJ2-2; a weak D match, TRBD1 (5 bases). The CDR3 has 15 residues. Between the trimmed V and J ends, which lost 5 bases and 1 base, there was a span of 11 bases.

The CDR3 coding sequence is TGTGCCATCAGTGGCTCAGCCCCGGGGGAGCAGTTCTTC. Amino acid sequence: CAISGSAPGEQFF. This sequence joins TRBV10-3 and TRBJ2-1, with D maybe TRBD2 (5 bases). Trimming stripped 4 bases from V and 10 bases from J, with 14 bases between. CDR3 length equals 13 residues. From germline, CDR1 is ENHRY and CDR2 SYGVKD.

A few counts support this clonotype. The chain combines TRBV29-1 with TRBJ2-3; D possibly matches TRBD1 or TRBD2 (7 bases each). Trimming left V 6 bases short and J 4 bases short, with 17 bases between. The CDR3 is made up of 14 amino acids. CDR1 SQVTM and CDR2 ANQGSEA come from the germline V gene. This CDR3 is CSVRGGAGADTQYF. The CDR3, as DNA: TGCAGCGTCCGAGGGGGCGCGGGGGCAGATACGCAGTATTTT.

This clonotype was detected many times. The chain uses TRBV12-3 or TRBV12-4 and TRBJ1-4; TRBD1 aligns across 8 bases. The V and J ends lost 6 bases and 9 bases, in that order; junction bases with no gene match: 9. This CDR3 spans 14 amino acids. The CDR3 sequence is CASSWQGAQKKLFF. Here the CDR3 DNA reads TGTGCCAGCAGCTGGCAGGGGGCGCAAAAAAAACTGTTTTTT.

This clonotype was seen repeatedly, ten times or more. The CDR3 region has the DNA TGTGCCAGCAGCTGGTCCCAGGGGACCGGGGAGCTGTTTTTT. Translation: CASSWSQGTGELFF. This sequence joins TRBV7-6 and TRBJ2-2, with D perhaps matching TRBD1 (6 bases). The germline gives CDR1 SGHVS, CDR2 FNYEAQ. The CDR3 sequence is 14 residues long. V shed 4 bases and J shed 5 bases, with 11 bases lying between them.

The chain recombines TRBV7-2 with TRBJ2-3; D remains unclear. CDR1 is SGHTA and CDR2 is FQGNSA in the germline V gene. Trimming removed 5 bases at V and 2 bases at J, with 8 bases between. The CDR3 is made up of 13 amino acids. CDR3 protein: CASSDWDTDTQYF. The CDR3 DNA reads as TGTGCCAGCAGCGACTGGGACACAGATACGCAGTATTTT.

This clonotype has a handful of counts. This chain uses TRBV7-8 with TRBJ2-1; 9 positions agree with TRBD2. Per the germline V gene, CDR1 is SGHVS and CDR2 is FQNEAQ. The trim removed 4 bases at V and 9 bases at J, leaving 10 bases unmatched. The CDR3 has 15 residues. Here the CDR3 reads CASSSPGLALLEQFF. Here the CDR3 DNA reads TGTGCCAGCAGCTCTCCGGGACTAGCCCTACTTGAGCAGTTCTTC.

This clonotype was counted a few times. The gene calls are TRBV5-1 and TRBJ2-1; either TRBD1 or TRBD2 may fit D (5 bases each). V lost 2 bases to trimming and J lost 8 bases, with 14 bases between them. Germline V gives CDR1 SGHRS, CDR2 YFSETQ. The CDR3 runs to 14 residues. The CDR3 bases are TGCGCCAGCAGCTTAGGAGGCTTGGGGGATGAGCAGTTCTTC. Translated, it gives CASSLGGLGDEQFF.

This clonotype was counted between two and nine times. The chain has TRBV5-1 and TRBJ2-5; D may be TRBD1 (5 bases). CDR1 and CDR2 (germline): SGHRS, YFSETQ. This CDR3 has 15 amino acids. Trimming left V 1 base short and J 5 bases short, with 15 bases between. The CDR3 protein is CASSLNRAGIETQYF. DNA for the CDR3: TGCGCCAGCAGCTTGAATCGGGCAGGGATTGAGACCCAGTACTTC.

This clonotype was found a few times. The J gene is TRBJ2-3, the V gene TRBV20-1; TRBD1 aligns across 8 bases. Trimming at V came to 3 bases and at J to 6 bases, leaving 8 bases not matched to a gene. Germline V CDR1 and CDR2: DFQATT, SNEGSKA (reference sequence). CDR3 size: 14 residues. CDR3 residues: CSASSQGARDTQYF. The CDR3 DNA is TGCAGTGCTAGTTCCCAGGGGGCCCGGGATACGCAGTATTTT.

This clonotype was picked up a small number of times. The chain links TRBV9 to TRBJ2-1; D is ambiguous. The germline gives CDR1 SGDLS, CDR2 YYNGEE. Trimming took off 4 bases at V and 0 bases at J, with 11 bases between the two ends. The CDR3 extends over 15 amino acids. CDR3 bases: TGTGCCAGCAGCCACCCCCCCAGCTCCTACAATGAGCAGTTCTTC. Protein product: CASSHPPSSYNEQFF.

In this sample, this clonotype turned up a few times. The rearrangement joins TRBV20-1 to TRBJ1-3; 9 positions agree with TRBD1. J lost 3 bases, V lost 4 bases, and 4 bases had no gene match. The CDR3 runs 14 residues. Germline V lookup: CDR1 DFQATT, CDR2 SNEGSKA (reference sequence). The CDR3 spells CSATTGGGGNTIYF. CDR3 DNA sequence: TGCAGTGCTACCACAGGGGGCGGTGGAAACACCATATATTTT.

This clonotype was detected many times. The rearrangement links TRBV7-2 to TRBJ2-3, with 7 nucleotides matching TRBD1. The CDR3 is 14 residues long. Trimming took 5 bases from V and 1 from J; bases not matched to a gene: 3. Germline CDR1 reads SGHTA; CDR2 reads FQGNSA. CDR3 sequence: CASSIDRGTDTQYF. The CDR3 coding sequence is TGTGCCAGCAGCATCGACAGGGGCACAGATACGCAGTATTTT.